This is a list of T cell receptor beta chains from one sample in a study of T cell changes during pregnancy in multiple sclerosis. Data came from immunoSEQ multiplex PCR; TCRdb stores just in-frame clones and leaves some out. Of about 62,000 clones listed, 89% were seen once; the top ten hold 2% to 3%. This material consisted of peripheral blood, taken in the first trimester of pregnancy. The source of these receptors is a female donor with multiple sclerosis, enrolled in a pregnancy study. Both conserved end residues are part of each CDR3. A D gene is named only where the DNA matches it firmly. Only some rows state a clone size, as once, few, many or a class for expanded clones.

J | V | size | D | CDR3 | DNA
TRBJ2-5 | TRBV6-5 | . | TRBD2 | CASSYSKWGGETQYF | TGTGCCAGCAGTTACTCGAAGTGGGGGGGAGAGACCCAGTACTTC
TRBJ1-3 | TRBV18 | few | . | CASSPAEYGNTIYF | TGTGCCAGCTCACCGGCGGAGTATGGAAACACCATATATTTT
TRBJ1-3 | TRBV6-5 | once | . | CASGGRDSGNTIYF | TGTGCCAGCGGGGGCAGGGACTCTGGAAACACCATATATTTT
TRBJ2-6 | TRBV19 | . | . | CASSRGSSSGANVLTF | TGTGCCAGTAGTCGGGGATCGAGCTCTGGGGCCAACGTCCTGACTTTC
TRBJ2-7 | TRBV5-6 | . | . | CASSLFTGPEQYF | TGTGCCAGCAGCTTGTTTACAGGTCCCGAGCAGTACTTC
TRBJ2-7 | TRBV5-1 | . | . | CASSLAQTYEQYF | TGCGCCAGCAGCTTGGCTCAGACCTACGAGCAGTACTTC
TRBJ2-3 | TRBV19 | . | . | CASSIYRAPSPDTQYF | TGTGCCAGTAGTATATACAGGGCCCCCTCGCCAGATACGCAGTATTTT
TRBJ2-7 | TRBV6-1 | . | . | CASSERLVEQYF | TGTGCCAGCAGTGAGCGATTGGTCGAGCAGTACTTC
TRBJ1-1 | TRBV30 | few | . | CAWSVRRNTEAFF | TGTGCCTGGAGTGTACGCAGGAACACTGAAGCTTTCTTT
TRBJ2-5 | TRBV6-5 | once | . | CASSSLFGSGETQYF | TGTGCCAGCAGTTCCCTATTCGGGAGCGGAGAGACCCAGTACTTC
TRBJ2-2 | TRBV7-9 | . | TRBD2 | CASSSGTSDTGELFF | TGTGCCAGCAGCTCCGGGACTAGCGACACCGGGGAGCTGTTTTTT
TRBJ1-5 | TRBV30 | . | . | CAWSVGGDQPQHF | TGTGCCTGGAGTGTAGGGGGAGACCAGCCCCAGCATTTT
TRBJ1-2 | TRBV9 | . | . | CASSVDSFGGYTF | TGTGCCAGCAGCGTTGACAGTTTCGGGGGCTACACCTTC
TRBJ1-4 | TRBV5-1 | . | TRBD1 | CASSSAFGQGNEKLFF | TGCGCCAGCAGCTCGGCTTTCGGACAGGGGAACGAAAAACTGTTTTTT
TRBJ1-1 | TRBV7-6 | . | . | CASSLQEMNTEAFF | TGTGCCAGCAGCTTACAGGAAATGAACACTGAAGCTTTCTTT
TRBJ1-1 | TRBV7-2 | . | TRBD1 | CASSSPRDRATQDTEAFF | TGTGCCAGCAGCTCCCCCCGTGACAGGGCCACGCAGGACACTGAAGCTTTCTTT
TRBJ2-5 | TRBV30 | . | TRBD2 | CAWRDLSGSISKQYF | TGTGCCTGGAGGGACCTCAGCGGGAGTATTTCGAAGCAGTACTTC
TRBJ2-3 | TRBV5-4 | . | TRBD2 | CASSLGGLAGDTDTQYF | TGTGCCAGCAGCTTGGGGGGACTAGCGGGAGACACAGATACGCAGTATTTT
TRBJ1-1 | TRBV4-1 | . | . | CASSQGGEVEAFF | TGCGCCAGCAGCCAAGGGGGAGAGGTTGAAGCTTTCTTT
TRBJ1-6 | TRBV5-6 | . | . | CASSRTRDMHNSPLHF | TGTGCCAGCAGCCGCACCCGGGACATGCATAATTCACCCCTCCACTTT
TRBJ2-3 | TRBV10-3 | once | . | CAISEEVTHTQYF | TGTGCCATCAGTGAAGAGGTAACTCATACGCAGTATTTT
TRBJ2-2 | TRBV11-2 | . | TRBD1 | CASSSTGDTGELFF | TGTGCCAGCAGCTCGACAGGGGACACCGGGGAGCTGTTTTTT
TRBJ1-6 | TRBV5-6 | . | . | CASRPQPRLNSPLHF | TGTGCCAGCAGACCACAGCCGAGATTAAATTCACCCCTCCACTTT
TRBJ1-1 | TRBV4-1 | few | . | CASSQAVLNTEAFF | TGCGCCAGCAGCCAGGCGGTCTTGAACACTGAAGCTTTCTTT
TRBJ1-2 | TRBV7-9 | once | . | CASSLVTGSYGYTF | TGTGCCAGCAGCCTTGTGACGGGGAGCTATGGCTACACCTTC
TRBJ2-5 | TRBV19 | . | . | CASGTGTLETQYF | TGTGCCAGCGGAACCGGGACATTGGAGACCCAGTACTTC
TRBJ1-2 | TRBV7-6 | . | . | CASSLVQKGYSGYTF | TGTGCCAGCAGCTTAGTTCAGAAGGGGTACAGTGGCTACACCTTC